The clone carrying this T cell receptor beta chain was found many times. The antigen is undetermined. These data originate in a study of T cells in Graves' hyperthyroidism and ophthalmopathy. Whole-study results and caveats: Most thyroid clonotypes expanded above 0.001 were also detected in blood.

Under 3 months was the duration of disease in ophthalmopathy patients, who also had a Clinical Activity Score of at least 3 and a NOSPECS grade of at least 4. The diagnoses drew upon clinical symptoms, serum thyroxine and TRAb, thyroid ultrasound and orbital computed tomography. This sample holds PBMCs from around 9.9 ml fresh peripheral blood. Amplification of TCR beta CDR3 regions used RNA as the template. The HTBI primer set served for first-round RT-PCR of the TCR CDR3. TCRdb passed the multiplex PCR reads through MiXCR, listing each CDR3 protein once. Seen here are a few hundred thousand distinct CDR3 sequences, around a sixth observed once, and the top ten hold less than 45%. Between the trimmed V and J ends, which lost 1 base and 0 bases, there was a span of 13 bases. This CDR3 region has 18 residues.

The clonotype comes from a man between 18 and 35 years old with Graves' ophthalmopathy. The chain is built from TRBV12-3 or TRBV12-4 and TRBJ1-6, with a weak D call TRBD1 (6 bases). Material: blood. For the CDR3, the DNA is TGTGCCAGCAGTTTAGTTCGGGGGCTGAGCTCCTATAATTCACCCCTCCACTTT. The encoded protein is CASSLVRGLSSYNSPLHF.